The present entry profiles one TCR beta chain with its context. Its specificity is not known. These data originate in a study of STAT5B mutations in CD4+ large granular lymphocyte leukemia. Healthy controls were blood donor buffy coats. General study findings and limits: Data were not HLA-matched across samples. 8/27 top patient clones versus 2/35 control clones were TRBV06-family. Patient CD4-sorted repertoires looked more clonal than healthy CD4+ repertoires, even without putative leukemic clones.

V shed 7 bases and J 9 bases; nucleotides not matched to a gene: 7. The CDR3 extends over 13 amino acids. Germline V CDR1 and CDR2: MNHEY, SVGAGI. Sequencing used immunoSEQ multiplex PCR; TCRdb keeps in-frame clones, though not all of them. This sample has under 55,000 clones, with 80% to 90% found just once. The sequenced material came from CD4+ T cells from blood buffy coats. The sequence was collected from a human donor in good health. The rearrangement links TRBV6-5 to TRBJ2-1, with 9 nucleotides matching TRBD2. This CDR3 is CASTSGTWGEQFF. The CDR3 nucleotides read TGTGCCAGCACTAGCGGGACCTGGGGTGAGCAGTTCTTC.